The entry below gives a single T cell receptor (beta chain) sequence along with its context. Participating donors were healthy, HIV-negative adults free of recent acute infections or vaccinations. The V gene end was trimmed by 3 bases and the J gene end by 5 bases; junction bases not matched to a gene: 12. The CDR3 length is 18 residues. Germline V gives CDR1 MDHEN, CDR2 SYDVKM. Unsorted PBMC DNA sequencing spanned ten immunoSEQ deep assay plates. Sequencing used immunoSEQ multiplex PCR; TCRdb keeps in-frame clones, though not all of them. The sample carries roughly 500,000 clones, around 80% recorded once. This sample was included in a study of shared clonotypes between healthy human individuals.

The clonotype originates from a woman between 40 and 50 years old in good health. Some clones in this sample may be carry-over from other donors' samples. V is TRBV28 and J is TRBJ2-2; 10 nucleotides agree with TRBD2. The sequencing sample was made of PBMCs. CDR3 sequence (DNA): TGTGCCAGCAGTTTCGGGTTAGCGGGAGGCCCGCTGACCGGGGAGCTGTTTTTT. Translation: CASSFGLAGGPLTGELFF.